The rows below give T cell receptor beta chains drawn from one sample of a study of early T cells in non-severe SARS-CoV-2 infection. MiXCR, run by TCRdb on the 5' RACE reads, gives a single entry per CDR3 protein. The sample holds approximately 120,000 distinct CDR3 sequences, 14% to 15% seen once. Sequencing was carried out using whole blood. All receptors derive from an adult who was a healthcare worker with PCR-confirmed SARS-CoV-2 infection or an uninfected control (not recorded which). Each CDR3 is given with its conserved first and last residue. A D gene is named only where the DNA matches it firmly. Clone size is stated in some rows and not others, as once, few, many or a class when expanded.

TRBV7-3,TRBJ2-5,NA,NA,TGTGCCAGCAGCTTAACGGGGGGCGTGGAGACCCAGTACTTC,CASSLTGGVETQYF
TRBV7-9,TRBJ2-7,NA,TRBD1,TGTGCCAGCAGCTTGGGACAGGGGGCCGACGAGCAGTACTTC,CASSLGQGADEQYF
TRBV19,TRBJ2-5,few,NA,TGTGCCAGTAGTACCGGGGGGACCCAGTACTTC,CASSTGGTQYF
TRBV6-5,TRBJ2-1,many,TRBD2,TGTGCCAGCACTAGACTAGCGGGGGACTCCTACAATGAGCAGTTCTTC,CASTRLAGDSYNEQFF
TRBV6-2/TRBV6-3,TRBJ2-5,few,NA,TGTGCCAGCAGTTACAGACTTATACAAGAGACCCAGTACTTC,CASSYRLIQETQYF
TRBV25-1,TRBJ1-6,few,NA,TGTGCCAGCAAACGGTTGAGGAAACCCCTCCACTTT,CASKRLRKPLHF
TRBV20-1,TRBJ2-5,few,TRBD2,TGCAGTGCTAGACCGGGACTAGCGGATGAGACCCAGTACTTC,CSARPGLADETQYF
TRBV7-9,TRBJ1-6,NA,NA,TGTGCCACTGCGGAGAGCTCCTATAATTCACCCCTCCACTTT,CATAESSYNSPLHF
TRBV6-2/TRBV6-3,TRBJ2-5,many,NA,TGTGCCAGCAGTCGCCTAGCGTCGGGGACCCAGTACTTC,CASSRLASGTQYF
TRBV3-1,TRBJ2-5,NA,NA,TGTGCCAGCAGCCAAGGCGAGCGACGGGGTACAGAGACCCAGTACTTC,CASSQGERRGTETQYF
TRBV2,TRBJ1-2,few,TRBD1,TGTGCCAGCAGGCGGGGACAGGGATCGCATGGCTACACCTTC,CASRRGQGSHGYTF